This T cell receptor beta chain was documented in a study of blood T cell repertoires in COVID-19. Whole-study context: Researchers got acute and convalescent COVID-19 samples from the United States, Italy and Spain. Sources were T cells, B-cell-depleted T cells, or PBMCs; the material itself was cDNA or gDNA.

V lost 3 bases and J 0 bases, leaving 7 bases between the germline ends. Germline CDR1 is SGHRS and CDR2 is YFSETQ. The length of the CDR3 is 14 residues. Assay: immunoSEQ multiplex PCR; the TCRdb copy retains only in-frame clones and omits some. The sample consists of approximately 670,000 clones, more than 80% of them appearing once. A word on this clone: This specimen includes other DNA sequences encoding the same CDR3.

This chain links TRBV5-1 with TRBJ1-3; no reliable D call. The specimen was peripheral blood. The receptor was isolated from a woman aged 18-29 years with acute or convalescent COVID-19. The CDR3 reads CASSSEPSGNTIYF. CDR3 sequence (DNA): TGCGCCAGCAGCTCCGAGCCCTCTGGAAACACCATATATTTT.